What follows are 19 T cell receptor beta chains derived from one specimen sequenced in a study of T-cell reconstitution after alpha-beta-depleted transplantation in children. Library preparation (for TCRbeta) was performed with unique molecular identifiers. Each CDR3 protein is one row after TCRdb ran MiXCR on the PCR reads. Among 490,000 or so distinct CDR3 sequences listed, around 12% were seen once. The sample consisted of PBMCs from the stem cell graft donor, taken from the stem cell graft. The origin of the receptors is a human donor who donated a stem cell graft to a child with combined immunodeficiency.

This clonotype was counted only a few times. The CDR3 spells CASSRGGINTGELFF. Here the CDR3 DNA reads TGTGCCAGCAGCCGGGGCGGAATAAACACCGGGGAGCTGTTTTTT. The chain employs TRBV2 and TRBJ2-2; D might be TRBD1 or TRBD2, each matching 5 bases. CDR3 size: 15 residues. In germline, CDR1 is SNHLY, CDR2 FYNNEI. V was trimmed by 6 bases and J by 2 bases, leaving 13 bases between them.

The CDR3, as DNA: TGTGCCAGCAGCTTATGGACAGATTACGAGCAGTACTTC. As protein: CASSLWTDYEQYF. The gene calls are TRBV7-2 and TRBJ2-7, with TRBD1 as a possible D gene (6 bases). This CDR3 spans 13 amino acids. The germline gives CDR1 SGHTA, CDR2 FQGNSA. The V end was cut by 2 bases, the J end by 4 bases, with 9 bases between.

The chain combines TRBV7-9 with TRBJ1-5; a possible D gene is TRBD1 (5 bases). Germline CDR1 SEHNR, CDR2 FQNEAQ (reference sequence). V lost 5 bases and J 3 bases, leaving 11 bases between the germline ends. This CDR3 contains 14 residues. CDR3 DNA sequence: TGTGCCAGCAGCCCCGACAGCCTCAATCAGCCCCAGCATTTT. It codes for CASSPDSLNQPQHF.

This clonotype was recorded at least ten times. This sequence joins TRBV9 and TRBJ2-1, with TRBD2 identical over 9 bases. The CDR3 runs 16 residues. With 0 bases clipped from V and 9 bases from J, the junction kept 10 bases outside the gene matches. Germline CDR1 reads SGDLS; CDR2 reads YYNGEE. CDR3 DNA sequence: TGTGCCAGCAGCGTAGTTGATAGCGGGAGTTGGGGTGAGCAGTTCTTC. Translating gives CASSVVDSGSWGEQFF.

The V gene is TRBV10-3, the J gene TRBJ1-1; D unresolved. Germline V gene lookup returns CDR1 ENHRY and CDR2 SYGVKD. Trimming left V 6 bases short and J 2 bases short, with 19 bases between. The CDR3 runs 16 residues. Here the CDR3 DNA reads TGTGCCATCAGCCTGGAGGGTCCACTGATTAACACTGAAGCTTTCTTT. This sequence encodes CAISLEGPLINTEAFF.

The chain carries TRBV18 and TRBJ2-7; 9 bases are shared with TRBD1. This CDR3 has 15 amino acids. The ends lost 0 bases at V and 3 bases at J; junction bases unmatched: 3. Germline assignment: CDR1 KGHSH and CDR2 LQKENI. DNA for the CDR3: TGTGCCAGCTCACCACCGGGACAGGGTAACTACGAGCAGTACTTC. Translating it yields CASSPPGQGNYEQYF.

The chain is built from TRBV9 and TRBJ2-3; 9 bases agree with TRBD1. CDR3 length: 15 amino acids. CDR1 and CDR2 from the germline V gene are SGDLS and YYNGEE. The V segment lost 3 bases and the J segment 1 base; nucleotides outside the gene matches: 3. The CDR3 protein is CASSDRDRGTDTQYF. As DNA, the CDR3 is TGTGCCAGCAGCGACCGGGACAGGGGCACAGATACGCAGTATTTT.

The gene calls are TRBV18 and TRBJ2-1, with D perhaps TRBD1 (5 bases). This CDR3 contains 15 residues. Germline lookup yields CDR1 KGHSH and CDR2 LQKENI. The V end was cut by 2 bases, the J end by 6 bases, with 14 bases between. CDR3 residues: CASSPGAASINEQFF. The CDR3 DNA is TGTGCCAGCTCACCAGGGGCAGCAAGCATCAATGAGCAGTTCTTC.

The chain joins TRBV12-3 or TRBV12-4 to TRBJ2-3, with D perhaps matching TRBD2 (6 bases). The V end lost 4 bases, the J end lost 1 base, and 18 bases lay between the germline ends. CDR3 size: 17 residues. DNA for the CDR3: TGTGCCAGCAGTTCCCGATTAAGCGGGTTGGGCACAGATACGCAGTATTTT. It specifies CASSSRLSGLGTDTQYF.

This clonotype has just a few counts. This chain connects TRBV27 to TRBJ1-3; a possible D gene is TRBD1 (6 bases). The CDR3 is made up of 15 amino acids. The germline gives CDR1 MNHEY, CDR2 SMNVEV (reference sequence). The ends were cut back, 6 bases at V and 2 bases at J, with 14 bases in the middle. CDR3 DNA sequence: TGTGCCAGCAGCTTACAGGGAGGAACTGGAAACACCATATATTTT. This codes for CASSLQGGTGNTIYF.

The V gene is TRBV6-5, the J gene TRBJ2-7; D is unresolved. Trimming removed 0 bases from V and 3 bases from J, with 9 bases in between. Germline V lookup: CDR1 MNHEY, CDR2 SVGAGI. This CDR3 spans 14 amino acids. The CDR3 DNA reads TGTGCCAGCAGTTACTCTACCCCCCTCTACGAGCAGTACTTC. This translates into CASSYSTPLYEQYF.

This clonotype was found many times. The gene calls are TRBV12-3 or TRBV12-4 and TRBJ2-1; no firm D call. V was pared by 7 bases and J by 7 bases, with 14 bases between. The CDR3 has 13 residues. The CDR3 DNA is TGTGCCAGCATCCGGTCGATAGGGAATGAGCAGTTCTTC. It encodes CASIRSIGNEQFF.

The DNA of the CDR3 is TGCAGTGCTAATATAGCGGGAGTCTTAGAGACCCAGTACTTC. The encoded protein is CSANIAGVLETQYF. This rearrangement joins TRBV20-1 to TRBJ2-5; TRBD2 matches 9 bases. CDR3 length: 14 amino acids. In germline, CDR1 is DFQATT, CDR2 SNEGSKA (reference sequence). V trimming: 4 bases; J trimming: 4 bases; junction bases outside the gene matches: 7.

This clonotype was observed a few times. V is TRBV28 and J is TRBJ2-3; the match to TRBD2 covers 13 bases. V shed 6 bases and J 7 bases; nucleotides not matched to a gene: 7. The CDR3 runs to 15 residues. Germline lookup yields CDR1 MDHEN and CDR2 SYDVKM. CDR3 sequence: CASSPTSGGPNTQYF. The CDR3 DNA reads TGTGCCAGCAGCCCGACTAGCGGGGGGCCAAATACGCAGTATTTT.

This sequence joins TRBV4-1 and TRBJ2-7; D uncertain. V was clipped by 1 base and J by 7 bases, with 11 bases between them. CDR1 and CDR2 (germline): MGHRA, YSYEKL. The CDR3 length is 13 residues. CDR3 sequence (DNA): TGCGCCAGCAGCCAAGTTCATGCTAAAGAGCAGTACTTC. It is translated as CASSQVHAKEQYF.

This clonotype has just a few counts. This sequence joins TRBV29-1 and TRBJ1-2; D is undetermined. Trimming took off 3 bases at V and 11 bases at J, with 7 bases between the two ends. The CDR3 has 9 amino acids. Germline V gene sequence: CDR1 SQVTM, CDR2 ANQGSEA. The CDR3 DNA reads TGCAGCGTTGATTTAGGTTACACCTTC. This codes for CSVDLGYTF. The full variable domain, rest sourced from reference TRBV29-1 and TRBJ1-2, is SAVISQKPSRDICQRGTSLTIQCQVDSQVTMMFWYRQQPGQSLTLIATANQGSEATYESGFVIDKFPISRPNLTFSTLTVSNMSPEDSSIYLCSVDLGYTFGSGTRLTVV.

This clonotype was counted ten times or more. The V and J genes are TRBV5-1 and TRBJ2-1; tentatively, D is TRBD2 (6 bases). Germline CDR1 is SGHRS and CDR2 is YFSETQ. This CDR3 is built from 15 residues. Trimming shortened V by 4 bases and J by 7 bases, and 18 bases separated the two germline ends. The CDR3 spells CASSRLGTPGNEQFF. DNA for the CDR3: TGCGCCAGCAGCAGACTAGGGACCCCCGGGAATGAGCAGTTCTTC.

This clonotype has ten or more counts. CDR3 protein: CGARTGLFEQYF. In DNA, the CDR3 is TGCGGGGCACGGACAGGTCTCTTCGAGCAGTACTTC. The chain recombines TRBV29-1 with TRBJ2-7, with 7 bases matching TRBD1. The CDR3 extends over 12 amino acids. Germline loops: CDR1 SQVTM, CDR2 ANQGSEA.

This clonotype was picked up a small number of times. CDR3 in DNA: TGTGCCTGGAGTGTGAAGAACAATGAGCAGTTCTTC. It encodes CAWSVKNNEQFF. This sequence joins TRBV30 and TRBJ2-1, with D unclear. The CDR3 runs to 12 residues. Germline V CDR1 and CDR2: GTSNPN, SVGIG (reference sequence). Trimming removed 0 bases from V and 5 bases from J, with 5 bases in between.